Below are 24 T cell receptor beta chains sequenced from a single sample in a study of T cell clones after liver transplantation. The protocol was immunoSEQ multiplex PCR, while the TCRdb copy is restricted to in-frame clones and leaves out a portion. Counted here are under 150,000 clones, about nine tenths occurring once; the ten biggest clones make up about 0.8%. This sample comprised CD4+ T cells from blood, obtained 12 months after liver transplant. The receptors come from a human patient who received a liver transplant. Some T cells may trace back to the graft donor.

The chain carries TRBV5-1 and TRBJ2-1; 8 nucleotides align to TRBD2. This CDR3 contains 16 residues. The V and J ends lost 0 bases and 3 bases, in that order; junction bases with no gene match: 5. Germline V gene lookup returns CDR1 SGHRS and CDR2 YFSETQ. CDR3 amino acids: CASSLGAGADYNEQFF. The CDR3 nucleotides are TGCGCCAGCAGCTTGGGAGCGGGAGCTGACTACAATGAGCAGTTCTTC. The variable domain in full, with the rest retrieved from reference TRBV5-1 and TRBJ2-1, is KAGVTQTPRYLIKTRGQQVTLSCSPISGHRSVSWYQQTPGQGLQFLFEYFSETQRNKGNFPGRFSGRQFSNSRSEMNVSTLELGDSALYLCASSLGAGADYNEQFFGPGTRLTVL.

The V call is TRBV5-5, the J call TRBJ2-7; D call uncertain. Trimming left V 2 bases short and J 0 bases short, with 18 bases between. The CDR3 loop spans 17 amino acids. Looked up from germline, CDR1 is SGHKS and CDR2 is YYEKEE (reference sequence). The CDR3 region is CASSLMRRTLLSYEQYF. CDR3 in DNA: TGTGCCAGCAGCTTAATGAGACGCACTCTCCTCTCCTACGAGCAGTACTTC.

This clone was detected only a few times. This sequence joins TRBV5-4 and TRBJ1-2; unclear D gene. The length of the CDR3 is 15 residues. CDR1 and CDR2 from the germline V gene are SGHNT and YYREEE (reference sequence). V gave up 1 base and J gave up 4 bases, with 14 bases separating them. CDR3 nucleotides: TGTGCCAGCAGCTTGATGGCAGGCACGGTCTATGGCTACACCTTC. It specifies CASSLMAGTVYGYTF. The full variable domain, with the rest looked up from reference TRBV5-4 and TRBJ1-2, is ETGVTQSPTHLIKTRGQQVTLRCSSQSGHNTVSWYQQALGQGPQFIFQYYREEENGRGNFPPRFSGLQFPNYSSELNVNALELDDSALYLCASSLMAGTVYGYTFGSGTRLTVV.

The CDR3 DNA follows: TGCGCCAGCAGCTTTGACGGACGGGGATTTGGCGAGCAGTACTTC. Protein sequence: CASSFDGRGFGEQYF. V usage is TRBV5-1 and J usage is TRBJ2-7; perhaps TRBD2 as D (5 bases). The CDR3 extends over 15 amino acids. Trimming took off 2 bases at V and 6 bases at J, with 18 bases between the two ends. Germline CDR1 is SGHRS and CDR2 is YFSETQ.

The V and J genes are TRBV4-2 and TRBJ2-7; D call uncertain. CDR3 length equals 15 residues. The V gene lost 0 bases and the J gene lost 4 bases, with 13 bases spanning the gap. Germline V gives CDR1 LGHNA, CDR2 YNFKEQ. In DNA form, the CDR3 reads TGTGCCAGCAGCCAAGATTTAACAGAGACTTACGAGCAGTACTTC. Protein sequence: CASSQDLTETYEQYF.

CDR3 protein: CASSLSGQETQYF. The CDR3 region has the DNA TGTGCCAGCAGTTTATCGGGCCAAGAGACCCAGTACTTC. V usage is TRBV27 and J usage is TRBJ2-5; no clear D gene. V dropped 0 bases and J dropped 1 base, with 3 bases sitting between them. The CDR3 contains 13 residues. Germline CDR1 MNHEY, CDR2 SMNVEV (reference sequence).

The rearrangement links TRBV5-1 to TRBJ2-7, with TRBD2 matching over 13 bases. Germline-derived CDR1 and CDR2 are SGHRS and YFSETQ. This CDR3 is 17 amino acids long. Unmatched junction bases numbered 12, after V lost 3 bases and J lost 6 bases. The CDR3 region has the DNA TGCGCCAGCAGCTCCTTCCCGACTAGCGGGAGGACGGGCGAGCAGTACTTC. Amino acid sequence: CASSSFPTSGRTGEQYF. The variable domain in full, with the rest retrieved from reference TRBV5-1 and TRBJ2-7, is KAGVTQTPRYLIKTRGQQVTLSCSPISGHRSVSWYQQTPGQGLQFLFEYFSETQRNKGNFPGRFSGRQFSNSRSEMNVSTLELGDSALYLCASSSFPTSGRTGEQYFGPGTRLTVT.

The chain links TRBV21-1 to TRBJ2-5; TRBD1, as called in the table, went unchecked against the DNA. TRBV21-1 is reported as a pseudogene. This CDR3 has 17 amino acids. The DNA of the CDR3 is TGTGCCAGCAGCAATGTCCGGGACAGGGTCGACCAAGAGACCCAGTACTTC. This gives the protein CASSNVRDRVDQETQYF.

The gene calls are TRBV10-3 and TRBJ1-4; D ambiguous. Germline CDR1 is ENHRY and CDR2 is SYGVKD. V was trimmed by 3 bases and J by 8 bases, leaving 4 bases between them. CDR3 length: 11 residues. CDR3 sequence reads: CAISEKEKLFF. The CDR3 nucleotides read TGTGCCATCAGTGAAAAGGAAAAACTGTTTTTT.

This clone has only a few counts. This sequence joins TRBV11-3 and TRBJ2-2, with D possibly being TRBD2 (6 bases). Germline V gives CDR1 SGHNT, CDR2 YENEEA. Trimming took 1 base from V and 4 from J, leaving 10 bases between them. The CDR3 has 15 residues. The CDR3 spells CASSLGSGGTGELFF. The CDR3 bases are TGTGCCAGCAGCTTAGGTAGCGGCGGCACCGGGGAGCTGTTTTTT.

The V call is TRBV12-5, the J call TRBJ1-5; no clear D gene. The CDR3 length is 13 residues. Germline V gives CDR1 LGHNT, CDR2 FRNRAP. The germline V and J ends were trimmed by 3 bases and 9 bases, with 12 bases remaining between them. The DNA of the CDR3 is TGTGCTAGTGGTTTTAGAGAGGAGACGCCCCAGCATTTT. Its translation: CASGFREETPQHF. Drawing the rest from reference TRBV12-5 and TRBJ1-5, the complete variable domain is DARVTQTPRHKVTEMGQEVTMRCQPILGHNTVFWYRQTMMQGLELLAYFRNRAPLDDSGMPKDRFSAEMPDATLATLKIQPSEPRDSAVYFCASGFREETPQHFGDGTRLSIL.

This chain connects TRBV30 to TRBJ2-7; D may be TRBD2 (6 bases). The V gene lost 3 bases and the J gene lost 3 bases, with 12 bases spanning the gap. The germline CDR1 and CDR2 sequences are GTSNPN and SVGIG (reference sequence). There are 13 residues in the CDR3. The CDR3 bases are TGTGCCTGGAGCGTAGCGGCGCACTACGAGCAGTACTTC. Translating it yields CAWSVAAHYEQYF.

In this sample, this clone turned up once. V usage is TRBV19 and J usage is TRBJ2-7; D perhaps matches TRBD2 (5 bases). Trimming removed 1 base at V and 6 bases at J, with 10 bases between. CDR1 is LNHDA, CDR2 SQIVND, per germline (reference sequence). The CDR3 contains 13 residues. CDR3 residues: CASSIGRAGEQYF. The CDR3 coding sequence is TGTGCCAGTAGTATAGGGCGGGCCGGCGAGCAGTACTTC.

The V and J genes are TRBV19 and TRBJ2-1, with 9 bases aligning to TRBD1. The trim removed 4 bases at V and 9 bases at J, leaving 13 bases unmatched. The V gene's germline CDR1 is LNHDA and CDR2 SQIVND (reference sequence). CDR3 length: 16 residues. CDR3 sequence (DNA): TGTGCCAGTAGTACGTCCCCGGGACAGGGAGCCGCTGAGCAGTTCTTC. Amino acids: CASSTSPGQGAAEQFF.

This rearrangement joins TRBV9 to TRBJ2-3, with a possible D match to TRBD2 (5 bases). This CDR3 has 18 amino acids. Per germline, CDR1 SGDLS and CDR2 YYNGEE. V lost 4 bases and J 2 bases, leaving 23 bases between the germline ends. This CDR3 is CASSSAMGRQGYTDTQYF. In DNA form, the CDR3 reads TGTGCCAGCAGCTCCGCAATGGGGAGACAAGGATACACAGATACGCAGTATTTT.

The chain links TRBV7-9 to TRBJ1-2, with 9 nucleotides matching TRBD1. The V gene's germline CDR1 is SEHNR and CDR2 FQNEAQ (reference sequence). With 5 bases clipped from V and 7 bases from J, the junction kept 5 bases outside the gene matches. This CDR3 has 13 residues. In DNA, the CDR3 is TGTGCCAGCAGCCGGGACAGGGTGCTTGGCTACACCTTC. This codes for CASSRDRVLGYTF.

This chain uses TRBV19 with TRBJ1-3; possible D gene TRBD1, 5 bases. Trimming took 5 bases from V and 4 from J, leaving 12 bases between them. The CDR3 extends over 14 amino acids. CDR1 is LNHDA, CDR2 SQIVND, per germline (reference sequence). The CDR3 region has the DNA TGTGCCAGTAGTGTCGGGACTGGCGGAAACACCATATATTTT. Translating it yields CASSVGTGGNTIYF.

This chain connects TRBV4-1 to TRBJ2-4, with 8 nucleotides matching TRBD1. Germline V gene lookup returns CDR1 MGHRA and CDR2 YSYEKL. This CDR3 spans 18 amino acids. J lost 1 base, V lost 4 bases, and 12 bases had no gene match. CDR3 sequence reads: CASSPHGQGAWAKNIQYF. The CDR3, as DNA: TGCGCCAGCAGCCCGCATGGCCAGGGGGCCTGGGCCAAAAACATTCAGTACTTC.

The chain recombines TRBV7-6 with TRBJ1-3, with D maybe TRBD1 (5 bases). The CDR3 has 15 amino acids. CDR1 is SGHVS and CDR2 is FNYEAQ in the germline V gene. Trimming took off 6 bases at V and 5 bases at J, with 17 bases between the two ends. The CDR3: CASSEGKGYRNTIYF. CDR3 bases: TGTGCCAGCAGTGAGGGAAAGGGGTACCGAAACACCATATATTTT.

V and J are TRBV25-1 and TRBJ2-5; D not resolved. The V end was cut by 1 base, the J end by 3 bases, with 9 bases between. The germline V gene has CDR1 MGHDK and CDR2 SYGVNS. The CDR3 covers 14 residues. The CDR3 is CASSELGREETQYF. DNA for the CDR3: TGTGCCAGCAGTGAATTAGGACGGGAAGAGACCCAGTACTTC. Drawing the rest from reference TRBV25-1 and TRBJ2-5, the complete variable domain is EADIYQTPRYLVIGTGKKITLECSQTMGHDKMYWYQQDPGMELHLIHYSYGVNSTEKGDLSSESTVSRIRTEHFPLTLESARPSHTSQYLCASSELGREETQYFGPGTRLLVL.

This clone was detected a few times. The rearrangement uses TRBV25-1 and TRBJ1-1; possibly TRBD1 for D (5 bases). V dropped 2 bases and J dropped 4 bases, with 17 bases sitting between them. Per the germline V gene, CDR1 is MGHDK and CDR2 is SYGVNS. CDR3 size: 16 residues. The CDR3 protein is CASSETALGGVTEAFF. Here the CDR3 DNA reads TGTGCCAGCAGTGAAACCGCCCTCGGAGGGGTCACTGAAGCTTTCTTT.

This clone occurred a few times. The genes are TRBV29-1 and TRBJ1-1; D is undetermined. This CDR3 has 8 residues. CDR1 is SQVTM, CDR2 ANQGSEA, per germline. The ends were cut back, 4 bases at V and 8 bases at J, with 2 bases in the middle. CDR3 DNA: TGCAGCGTTGGGGAAGCTTTCTTT. Amino acid sequence: CSVGEAFF.

The chain employs TRBV7-2 and TRBJ1-2; 10 nucleotides line up with TRBD1. With V trimmed by 2 bases and J by 6 bases, 9 bases remained unmatched. This CDR3 comprises 16 residues. Per the germline V gene, CDR1 is SGHTA and CDR2 is FQGNSA. The CDR3 nucleotides read TGTGCCAGCAGCTTACCCTTAGACAGGGGGCGGCATGGCTACACCTTC. Amino acid sequence: CASSLPLDRGRHGYTF. The full variable domain, its missing parts supplied by reference TRBV7-2 and TRBJ1-2, is GAGVSQSPSNKVTEKGKDVELRCDPISGHTALYWYRQSLGQGLEFLIYFQGNSAPDKSGLPSDRFSAERTGGSVSTLTIQRTQQEDSAVYLCASSLPLDRGRHGYTFGSGTRLTVV.

The rearrangement uses TRBV19 and TRBJ1-3; 9 nucleotides agree with TRBD1. The CDR3 has 14 residues. Germline CDR1 is LNHDA and CDR2 is SQIVND (reference sequence). V shed 4 bases, J shed 2 bases, and the junction held 0 bases outside the gene matches. The CDR3 coding sequence is TGTGCCAGTAGTAGGGACAGGGCTGGAAACACCATATATTTT. This encodes CASSRDRAGNTIYF.